A single sample gave rise to the 22 T cell receptor beta chains below, sequenced in a study of cytomegalovirus exposure and HLA in healthy donors. Vbeta (60) and Jbeta (13) primers were used in the PCR. Data came from immunoSEQ multiplex PCR; TCRdb stores just in-frame clones and leaves some out. The sample gives over 95,000 clones, more than 75% of which show up once; roughly 12% is in the top ten. Sequenced sample: PBMCs. The receptors were sampled from a woman aged 40-49 years in good health and CMV-seropositive.

This CDR3 reads CAWSVDSHRTDTQYF. The DNA for the CDR3 is TGTGCCTGGAGTGTGGACTCGCATCGCACAGATACGCAGTATTTT. The genes are TRBV30 and TRBJ2-3; weak D call: TRBD2 (5 bases). The CDR3 spans 15 residues. Germline V lookup: CDR1 GTSNPN, CDR2 SVGIG (reference sequence). The V and J ends lost 0 bases and 1 base respectively, with 11 bases between them.

The chain has TRBV5-1 and TRBJ2-7, with D unclear. CDR3 size: 14 residues. Germline loops: CDR1 SGHRS, CDR2 YFSETQ. V was trimmed by 7 bases and J by 3 bases, leaving 17 bases between them. In nucleotides, the CDR3 is TGCGCCAGCGCCCGCGACCAGGAAGACTACGAGCAGTACTTC. It translates to CASARDQEDYEQYF.

This clone has just a few counts. The chain uses TRBV10-3 and TRBJ2-7; D is possibly TRBD1 (7 bases). Trimming stripped 0 bases from V and 1 base from J, with 13 bases between. There are 16 residues in the CDR3. Germline V gene lookup returns CDR1 ENHRY and CDR2 SYGVKD. This CDR3 reads CAISESGGQLSYEQYF. The CDR3 region has the DNA TGTGCCATCAGTGAGTCGGGGGGACAGCTTTCCTACGAGCAGTACTTC.

This chain links TRBV4-1 with TRBJ1-5; a possible D gene is TRBD1 (6 bases). From germline, CDR1 is MGHRA and CDR2 YSYEKL. V was pared by 0 bases and J by 10 bases, with 13 bases between. The CDR3 has 14 amino acids. For the CDR3, the DNA is TGCGCCAGCAGCCAAGAGACGGGGGGCGCACCCCAGCATTTT. The encoded protein is CASSQETGGAPQHF.

V is TRBV15 and J is TRBJ1-2; a possible D gene is TRBD1 (6 bases). The CDR3 spans 14 residues. The V gene's germline CDR1 is LNHNV and CDR2 YYDKDF (reference sequence). Trimming removed 6 bases at V and 11 bases at J, with 22 bases between. As DNA, the CDR3 is TGTGCCACCAGTGTTAAGGGAGGGGGATGGGGATACACCTTC. Residues: CATSVKGGGWGYTF. Supplemented by reference TRBV15 and TRBJ1-2, the full variable domain reads DAMVIQNPRYQVTQFGKPVTLSCSQTLNHNVMYWYQQKSSQAPKLLFHYYDKDFNNEADTPDNFQSRRPNTSFCFLDIRSPGLGDTAMYLCATSVKGGGWGYTFGSGTRLTVV.

This clone was recorded once. The CDR3 is CSGAGVGLTEAFF. CDR3 coding DNA: TGCAGCGGGGCAGGGGTGGGTCTCACTGAAGCTTTCTTT. This rearrangement joins TRBV29-1 to TRBJ1-1; D is perhaps TRBD1 (6 bases). The germline CDR1 and CDR2 sequences are SQVTM and ANQGSEA. The ends were cut back, 7 bases at V and 4 bases at J, with 16 bases in the middle. This CDR3 has 13 amino acids.

The V call is TRBV5-4, the J call TRBJ2-3; D uncertain. Germline CDR1 is SGHNT and CDR2 is YYREEE (reference sequence). V was trimmed by 2 bases and J by 5 bases, leaving 12 bases between them. The CDR3 sequence is 14 residues long. The CDR3 loop reads CASSFEPVRDTQYF. CDR3 nucleotide sequence: TGTGCCAGCAGCTTTGAGCCGGTTAGAGATACGCAGTATTTT. The variable domain in full, with the rest retrieved from reference TRBV5-4 and TRBJ2-3, is ETGVTQSPTHLIKTRGQQVTLRCSSQSGHNTVSWYQQALGQGPQFIFQYYREEENGRGNFPPRFSGLQFPNYSSELNVNALELDDSALYLCASSFEPVRDTQYFGPGTRLTVL.

This clone was seen once. V is TRBV6-6 and J is TRBJ2-5; tentatively, D is TRBD2 (6 bases). V was clipped by 7 bases and J by 5 bases, with 20 bases between them. From germline, CDR1 is MNHNY and CDR2 SVGAGI (reference sequence). CDR3 size: 15 residues. CDR3 amino acids: CASTAGYGGSETQYF. The CDR3 DNA follows: TGTGCCAGCACCGCGGGGTATGGGGGGAGTGAGACCCAGTACTTC.

The chain employs TRBV9 and TRBJ1-1, with D possibly matching TRBD1 (6 bases). Trimming pared 3 bases from V and 5 bases from J, leaving 14 bases between. The CDR3 runs to 14 residues. Germline V gene data show CDR1 as SGDLS and CDR2 as YYNGEE. In DNA form, the CDR3 reads TGTGCCAGCAGCGAGGGGAGGGGGGGGACTGAAGCTTTCTTT. Its protein is CASSEGRGGTEAFF.

The V call is TRBV5-6, the J call TRBJ1-1; no firm D call. The germline CDR1 and CDR2 sequences are SGHDT and YYEEEE. The CDR3 sequence is 15 residues long. V lost 4 bases to trimming and J lost 2 bases, with 15 bases between them. Here the CDR3 reads CASSSGGGLNTEAFF. In DNA form, the CDR3 reads TGTGCCAGCAGCAGCGGTGGAGGGCTCAACACTGAAGCTTTCTTT.

The gene calls are TRBV2 and TRBJ2-3; 13 positions match TRBD2. Per the germline V gene, CDR1 is SNHLY and CDR2 is FYNNEI. Trimming removed 6 bases from V and 10 bases from J; junction bases left unmatched: 10. There are 15 residues in the CDR3. The CDR3, as DNA: TGTGCCAGCAGCCTCACTAGCGGGGGGGCGCAAGCGCAGTATTTT. It is translated as CASSLTSGGAQAQYF. The variable domain in full, with the rest retrieved from reference TRBV2 and TRBJ2-3, is EPEVTQTPSHQVTQMGQEVILRCVPISNHLYFYWYRQILGQKVEFLVSFYNNEISEKSEIFDDQFSVERPDGSNFTLKIRSTKLEDSAMYFCASSLTSGGAQAQYFGPGTRLTVL.

The chain uses TRBV7-8 and TRBJ1-3; 7 positions match TRBD1. In germline, CDR1 is SGHVS, CDR2 FQNEAQ. J lost 7 bases, V lost 3 bases, and 6 bases had no gene match. This CDR3 comprises 14 residues. The CDR3 DNA sequence: TGTGCCAGCAGCTTGGGCAGGGGGGACAACACCATATATTTT. This codes for CASSLGRGDNTIYF.

The genes are TRBV6-1 and TRBJ2-5; a weak D match, TRBD1 (6 bases). The closer fit of TRBJ2-7 to the DNA end suggests the J call may be wrong. Germline assignment: CDR1 MNHNS and CDR2 SASEGT. This CDR3 has 14 residues. The CDR3 loop is CATRTDVGSYEQYF. The CDR3 DNA reads as TGTGCCACCAGGACAGACGTGGGATCCTACGAGCAGTACTTC.

This clone has a handful of counts. The chain has TRBV6-1 and TRBJ1-2; TRBD1 aligns across 7 bases. This CDR3 comprises 15 residues. CDR1 is MNHNS, CDR2 SASEGT, per germline. V gave up 5 bases and J gave up 1 base; unmatched junction bases: 7. The chain's CDR3 is CASSLQGNLNYGYTF. The CDR3 DNA reads as TGTGCCAGCAGTTTACAGGGGAATCTTAACTATGGCTACACCTTC.

The chain is built from TRBV11-2 and TRBJ1-4, with TRBD1 as a possible D gene (5 bases). This CDR3 has 17 residues. CDR1 is SGHAT and CDR2 is FQNNGV in the germline V gene. V lost 0 bases, J lost 4 bases, and 15 bases lay in between. The CDR3 reads CASSLDNGRVNNEKLFF. The CDR3 region has the DNA TGTGCCAGCAGCTTAGATAATGGCAGGGTGAATAATGAAAAACTGTTTTTT.

The rearrangement links TRBV27 to TRBJ2-6; D is unresolved. This CDR3 region has 15 residues. Germline CDR1 reads MNHEY; CDR2 reads SMNVEV (reference sequence). Trimming took 3 bases from V and 2 from J, leaving 8 bases between them. Here the CDR3 reads CASSFNPAGANVLTF. The CDR3 DNA sequence: TGTGCCAGCAGTTTTAATCCGGCTGGGGCCAACGTCCTGACTTTC.

This chain joins TRBV21-1 and TRBJ1-1. TRBV21-1 is deemed a pseudogene. The CDR3 has 16 amino acids. CDR3 DNA sequence: TGTGCCAGCAGCAAAGACCCCTGGGAGGGGAACACTGAAGCTTTCTTT. Translated: CASSKDPWEGNTEAFF.

This rearrangement joins TRBV4-1 to TRBJ1-4; D ambiguous. Trimming removed 0 bases from V and 5 bases from J, with 13 bases in between. The CDR3 is made up of 16 amino acids. Germline loops: CDR1 MGHRA, CDR2 YSYEKL. DNA for the CDR3: TGCGCCAGCAGCCAAGATATCGTAACGCGGAATGAAAAACTGTTTTTT. The encoded protein is CASSQDIVTRNEKLFF.

The chain uses TRBV9 and TRBJ2-3; 8 positions match TRBD1. J lost 4 bases, V lost 3 bases, and 7 bases had no gene match. Germline values: CDR1 SGDLS, CDR2 YYNGEE. There are 15 residues in the CDR3. The CDR3 loop is CASSEMDRDADTQYF. In DNA form, the CDR3 reads TGTGCCAGCAGCGAAATGGACAGGGACGCAGATACGCAGTATTTT.

The chain recombines TRBV5-1 with TRBJ1-2; 7 bases map to TRBD1. The length of the CDR3 is 11 residues. Germline CDR1 and CDR2: SGHRS and YFSETQ. J gave up 8 bases and V 8 bases, and 6 bases lay outside the gene matches. The CDR3 is CASSTGIGYTF. CDR3 nucleotide sequence: TGCGCCAGTTCGACAGGGATCGGCTACACCTTC.

The V gene is TRBV2, the J gene TRBJ1-2; the match to TRBD1 covers 8 bases. Germline trimming cut 4 bases from V and 7 bases from J; bases unmatched to any gene: 5. Germline V gene data show CDR1 as SNHLY and CDR2 as FYNNEI. CDR3 length: 13 residues. The CDR3 nucleotides are TGTGCCAGCAGTGTCCTTCAGGGGGCTGGCTACACCTTC. Residues: CASSVLQGAGYTF.

The count of this clone is one. The genes are TRBV2 and TRBJ1-6, with 9 bases fitting TRBD1. Trimming cost V 5 bases and J 7 bases; bases outside gene matches: 3. Germline assignment: CDR1 SNHLY and CDR2 FYNNEI. CDR3 size: 14 residues. CDR3 sequence: CASSSDRGNSPLHF. CDR3 DNA: TGTGCCAGCAGTTCGGACAGGGGAAATTCACCCCTCCACTTT.